These T cell receptor beta chains were read from a single sample in a study of T cells after yellow fever vaccination. TCRdb re-analysed the 5' RACE reads in MiXCR, keeping a single row per CDR3 protein. The table includes 450,000 to 600,000 distinct CDR3 sequences, around a sixth detected once. The material sequenced was PBMCs, taken 4 to 5 days after the first yellow fever vaccination. Source of these receptors: a young man who received the YFV17D yellow fever vaccine. CDR3s include the opening cysteine and the closing phenylalanine or tryptophan. The D gene is left open where the match is weak. Part of the rows lack a size; the others show once, few, many or a class for expanded clones.

size	D	J	V	CDR3	DNA
many	TRBD2	TRBJ2-2	TRBV6-5	CASRGGANTGELFF	TGTGCCAGCAGGGGGGGGGCGAACACCGGGGAGCTGTTTTTT
NA	NA	TRBJ2-1	TRBV6-2/TRBV6-3	CASSLDRDGHNEQFF	TGTGCCAGCAGCCTCGACCGGGATGGACACAATGAGCAGTTCTTC
few	TRBD1	TRBJ2-3	TRBV13	CASSLGPDRGSGDTQYF	TGTGCCAGCAGCTTAGGTCCGGACAGGGGATCTGGAGATACGCAGTATTTT
NA	NA	TRBJ2-5	TRBV2	CASRDTETQYF	TGTGCCAGCAGAGACACAGAGACCCAGTACTTC
NA	NA	TRBJ1-1	TRBV3-1	CASTTGQNTEAFF	TGTGCCAGCACGACAGGCCAGAACACTGAAGCTTTCTTT
few	NA	TRBJ1-5	TRBV4-1	CASSQRVEQGGQPQHF	TGCGCCAGCAGCCAACGGGTTGAACAGGGCGGACAGCCCCAGCATTTT
many	TRBD1	TRBJ1-5	TRBV6-5	CASSRTGSNQPQHF	TGTGCCAGCAGTCGGACAGGGAGCAATCAGCCCCAGCATTTT
NA	NA	TRBJ1-6	TRBV7-9	CASSHKAGTDNSPLHF	TGTGCCAGCAGCCATAAGGCCGGGACGGACAATTCACCCCTCCACTTT
NA	TRBD1	TRBJ2-5	TRBV7-2	CASSQQGAQGTQYF	TGTGCCAGCAGCCAACAGGGGGCCCAGGGGACCCAGTACTTC
NA	NA	TRBJ2-3	TRBV12-3/TRBV12-4	CASSYLGLADTQYF	TGTGCCAGCAGTTATCTCGGACTTGCAGATACGCAGTATTTT
NA	TRBD2	TRBJ2-5	TRBV5-4	CASSLVLAGGTKETQYF	TGTGCCAGCAGCTTGGTCCTAGCGGGGGGGACGAAGGAGACCCAGTACTTC
NA	NA	TRBJ1-1	TRBV3-1	CASSHEGTEAFF	TGTGCCAGCAGCCACGAGGGAACTGAAGCTTTCTTT
NA	NA	TRBJ1-1	TRBV7-8	CASSLFHIVVAEAFF	TGTGCCAGCAGCTTATTCCACATTGTGGTCGCTGAAGCTTTCTTT
few	NA	TRBJ1-5	TRBV6-5	CASSYSWSPLGNQPQHF	TGTGCCAGCAGTTACTCATGGTCTCCACTGGGCAATCAGCCCCAGCATTTT
many	NA	TRBJ2-1	TRBV20-1	CSARRSSYNEQFF	TGCAGTGCTAGACGAAGCTCCTACAATGAGCAGTTCTTC
few	NA	TRBJ2-1	TRBV3-1	CASSQDGADNEQFF	TGTGCCAGCAGCCAAGATGGGGCCGACAATGAGCAGTTCTTC
NA	NA	TRBJ1-6	TRBV4-3	CASSQGPQRPNNSPLHF	TGCGCCAGCAGCCAAGGCCCCCAAAGACCAAACAATTCACCCCTCCACTTT
NA	NA	TRBJ2-3	TRBV7-2	CASSDTGAQSPDTQYF	TGTGCCAGCAGCGACACCGGGGCCCAAAGCCCAGATACGCAGTATTTT
NA	NA	TRBJ1-5	TRBV3-1	CASSPGTTGNQPQHF	TGTGCCAGCAGCCCAGGGACCACGGGCAATCAGCCCCAGCATTTT
few	NA	TRBJ1-4	TRBV20-1	CSARARTEGLFF	TGCAGTGCTAGAGCTCGGACGGAGGGACTGTTTTTT
NA	TRBD2	TRBJ2-2	TRBV20-1	CSARDGTSGVSGELFF	TGCAGTGCTAGAGATGGGACTAGCGGGGTCTCCGGGGAGCTGTTTTTT
few	NA	TRBJ2-3	TRBV3-1	CASSQGVWGRDTQYF	TGTGCCAGCAGCCAAGGAGTGTGGGGCCGAGATACGCAGTATTTT
NA	NA	TRBJ1-2	TRBV7-2	CASSHPGFRFRYGYTF	TGTGCCAGCAGCCACCCCGGATTTAGGTTTCGCTATGGCTACACCTTC
few	NA	TRBJ2-5	TRBV5-1	CASSSPVGQETQYF	TGCGCCAGCAGCTCCCCCGTGGGGCAAGAGACCCAGTACTTC
NA	NA	TRBJ2-5	TRBV25-1	CASQQETQYF	TGTGCCAGCCAACAAGAGACCCAGTACTTC
few	NA	TRBJ1-1	TRBV5-4	CASSEEWTTEAFF	TGTGCCAGCAGCGAAGAGTGGACCACTGAAGCTTTCTTT
NA	NA	TRBJ2-2	TRBV9	CASTPIGGTGELFF	TGTGCCAGCACACCTATAGGGGGGACCGGGGAGCTGTTTTTT
NA	NA	TRBJ2-5	TRBV29-1	CSVEGPGRRETQYF	TGCAGCGTTGAAGGTCCGGGCCGGAGAGAGACCCAGTACTTC
NA	NA	TRBJ1-5	TRBV10-3	CAISESGQGIYSNQPQHF	TGTGCCATCAGTGAGTCTGGCCAGGGAATTTATAGCAATCAGCCCCAGCATTTT
many	TRBD1	TRBJ2-7	TRBV4-2	CASSQDRGTGGYEQYF	TGTGCCAGCAGCCAAGATAGGGGGACAGGGGGCTACGAGCAGTACTTC
many	NA	TRBJ2-2	TRBV7-9	CASRKNRDGDTGELFF	TGTGCCAGCAGGAAAAACCGAGACGGCGACACCGGGGAGCTGTTTTTT
few	TRBD1	TRBJ2-7	TRBV10-3	CAIRSPTTGAYEQYF	TGTGCCATCAGGAGTCCAACGACAGGGGCCTACGAGCAGTACTTC
many	NA	TRBJ1-1	TRBV7-3	CATARTANTEAFF	TGTGCCACCGCCCGGACAGCGAACACTGAAGCTTTCTTT